This T cell receptor beta chain was obtained from a study of T-cell reconstitution after alpha-beta-depleted transplantation in children. Study conclusions and caveats: High day-60 TCRbeta diversity in some patients came from surviving recipient T cells and thymic progenitors. Reportedly, alpha-beta T cells present about two months post-transplant originated from several hundred expanded clones of graft origin.

This clonotype was seen a handful of times. Its antigen is as yet unknown. V lost 5 bases to trimming and J lost 5 bases; unmatched junction nucleotides: 11. CDR1 is MDHEN, CDR2 SYDVKM, per germline. There are 15 residues in the CDR3. Unique molecular identifiers were incorporated when the TCRbeta library was constructed. TCRdb redid the calling of the PCR reads with MiXCR, one entry per CDR3 protein. Among about 980,000 distinct CDR3 sequences listed, roughly 29% were seen once. The sample in question was PBMCs, mostly from graft donor cells, obtained 360 days after TCRalphabeta/CD19-depleted stem cell transplant. The chain couples TRBV28 to TRBJ2-5; 7 bases are a match to TRBD1. This clonotype was obtained from a boy under two years old who had a stem cell transplant for SCID, so the T cells may come from the graft donor. The CDR3 is CASSDRVRDPETQYF. In nucleotides, the CDR3 is TGTGCCAGCAGTGACAGGGTGAGGGACCCGGAGACCCAGTACTTC.